Listed below are T cell receptor beta chains from one sample, sequenced in a study of read filtering for tumor transcriptome and immune sequencing. TCRdb ran MiXCR on the reads and lists one entry per CDR3 protein. The sample has tens of thousands of distinct CDR3 sequences, 20% seen once. The sequenced material came from a population of CD138-negative cells sorted from bone marrow. The receptors stem from a donor at least 40 years old with multiple myeloma. CDR3s include the opening cysteine and the closing phenylalanine or tryptophan. The D gene is left open where the match is weak. For some rows the clone size is stated as once, few or many, or as a class when expanded; others skip it.

clone size,J gene,CDR3 length,V gene,D gene,CDR3 DNA,CDR3 protein
many,TRBJ2-3,13,TRBV29-1,.,TGCAGCGCCCAAGTGGGAGTTGGAGATACGCAGTATTTT,CSAQVGVGDTQYF
many,TRBJ2-2,21,TRBV7-6,.,TGTGCCAGCAGCTTAATGAGGCCGTACGGCAGGGGAAATCCGAACACCGGGGAGCTGTTTTTT,CASSLMRPYGRGNPNTGELFF
many,TRBJ2-1,15,TRBV20-1,TRBD2,TGCAGTGCAGAACTAGCGGGGGGATTTTACAATGAGCAGTTCTTC,CSAELAGGFYNEQFF
many,TRBJ2-1,17,TRBV5-6,.,TGTGCCAGCAGCTCCGCTAGGGGCAGAGGGTTCTACAATGAGCAGTTCTTC,CASSSARGRGFYNEQFF
medium-sized,TRBJ2-1,13,TRBV10-1,TRBD1,TGCGCCGGCCTAGGGGACAGCTACAATGAGCAGTTCTTC,CAGLGDSYNEQFF
.,TRBJ2-5,14,TRBV18,.,TGTGCCAGCTCACCGCCCGGACTCGGAGAGACCCAGTACTTC,CASSPPGLGETQYF
few,TRBJ2-2,15,TRBV19,.,TGTGCCAGTAGTAAGGACCAGCGGAACACCGGGGAGCTGTTTTTT,CASSKDQRNTGELFF
few,TRBJ1-5,15,TRBV20-1,.,TGCAGTGCTCCCCCCCGGAGCCAGGGGAATCAGCCCCAGCATTTT,CSAPPRSQGNQPQHF
many,TRBJ2-3,9,TRBV29-1,.,TGCAGCGTCTCCCCGGGGCAGTATTTT,CSVSPGQYF
many,TRBJ2-1,12,TRBV25-1,.,TGTGCCAGCAGTGACCTTAGGAATGAGCAGTTCTTC,CASSDLRNEQFF
many,TRBJ2-5,14,TRBV20-1,.,TGCAGTGCTAGGGATATACTAGCTCCAGAGACCCAGTACTTC,CSARDILAPETQYF
many,TRBJ2-3,15,TRBV5-1,.,TGCGCCAGCAGCTTGATCGAAGCGGGCAGTACCACGCAGTATTTT,CASSLIEAGSTTQYF
.,TRBJ1-2,9,TRBV28,.,TGTGCCAGCATACCTGGCTACACCTTC,CASIPGYTF
few,TRBJ1-3,14,TRBV20-1,.,TGCAGTGCTAGGGCCTCGACCGAGGGAAACACCATATATTTT,CSARASTEGNTIYF
many,TRBJ1-4,12,TRBV10-2,.,TGCGCCAGCGGAGTCGAGGGTGAAAAACTGTTTTTT,CASGVEGEKLFF
.,TRBJ2-1,14,TRBV11-3,TRBD1,TGTGCCAGCAGCGAGGACAGGCACTACAATGAGCAGTTCTTC,CASSEDRHYNEQFF
few,TRBJ2-3,13,TRBV20-1,.,TGCAGTGCTGAGGGGGGGTATGGCGGTACGCAGTATTTT,CSAEGGYGGTQYF
.,TRBJ2-7,13,TRBV10-2,TRBD1,TGCGCCAGCAGAGGGACAGGGGGCTACGAGCAGTACTTC,CASRGTGGYEQYF
.,TRBJ1-6,14,TRBV20-1,.,TGCAGTGCTAGAGAAGGCTCCTATAATTCACCCCCTCACTTT,CSAREGSYNSPPHF
many,TRBJ2-6,15,TRBV6-1,.,TGTGCCAGCAGGACAGGAAGCTCTGGGGCCAACGTCCTGACTTTC,CASRTGSSGANVLTF
many,TRBJ2-1,15,TRBV4-1,.,TGCGCCAGCAGCCAAGCGGGGGATTCCTACAATGAGCAGTTCTTC,CASSQAGDSYNEQFF